These 7 T cell receptor beta chains were all obtained from the same sample, sequenced in a study of PD-1 blockade in classical Hodgkin lymphoma. Using immunoSEQ multiplex PCR, the repertoire was profiled, and TCRdb retains in-frame clones only, with some absent. There are roughly 34,000 clones in the sample; under 95% occur only once, and approximately 2.2% lies in the top ten. The time point is: newly diagnosed, previously untreated cHL patient sample. Material: peripheral blood mononuclear cells (PBMCs). These receptor sequences come from a human donor with classical Hodgkin lymphoma.

This chain uses TRBV28 with TRBJ2-6, with 7 bases identical to TRBD1. Germline V gives CDR1 MDHEN, CDR2 SYDVKM. Trimming cost V 2 bases and J 2 bases; bases outside gene matches: 3. The CDR3 spans 16 residues. The CDR3 sequence: CASSLGDRAGANVLTF. The CDR3 region has the DNA TGTGCCAGCAGTTTAGGCGACAGGGCTGGGGCCAACGTCCTGACTTTC. The entire variable domain, with the rest obtained from reference TRBV28 and TRBJ2-6, is as follows: DVKVTQSSRYLVKRTGEKVFLECVQDMDHENMFWYRQDPGLGLRLIYFSYDVKMKEKGDIPEGYSVSREKKERFSLILESASTNQTSMYLCASSLGDRAGANVLTFGAGSRLTVL.

The CDR3 loop reads CASSLGQGGQPQHF. The DNA for the CDR3 is TGCGCCAGCAGCTTGGGACAGGGAGGCCAGCCCCAGCATTTT. V is TRBV5-1 and J is TRBJ1-5; 7 nucleotides match TRBD1. The CDR3 consists of 14 residues. Germline trimming cut 0 bases from V and 7 bases from J; bases unmatched to any gene: 4. Germline V gene sequence: CDR1 SGHRS, CDR2 YFSETQ.

CDR3 sequence: CASSSPYEETQYF. The CDR3 DNA follows: TGTGCCAGCAGCTCACCTTATGAGGAGACCCAGTACTTC. The chain employs TRBV5-5 and TRBJ2-5, with no clear D. The CDR3 loop spans 13 amino acids. Germline values: CDR1 SGHKS, CDR2 YYEKEE (reference sequence). Trimming cost V 3 bases and J 5 bases, with 11 bases left between them.

The chain recombines TRBV7-9 with TRBJ2-7, with D perhaps given as TRBD1 or TRBD2 (5 bases each). Deletions cut 5 bases from V and 7 bases from J, with 15 bases between. The CDR3 covers 13 residues. CDR1 and CDR2 (germline): SEHNR, FQNEAQ (reference sequence). The CDR3 DNA follows: TGTGCCAGCAGCGACCGGGGCTCTGTGGAGCAGTACTTC. Translated, it gives CASSDRGSVEQYF. The full variable domain, in which reference TRBV7-9 and TRBJ2-7 provide the parts outside the CDR3, is DTGVSQNPRHKITKRGQNVTFRCDPISEHNRLYWYRQTLGQGPEFLTYFQNEAQLEKSRLLSDRFSAERPKGSFSTLEIQRTEQGDSAMYLCASSDRGSVEQYFGPGTRLTVT.

CDR3 residues: CASSRAGVSYEQYF. The CDR3 coding sequence is TGTGCCAGCAGCCGAGCGGGGGTCTCCTACGAGCAGTACTTC. This chain connects TRBV5-4 to TRBJ2-7; 8 bases match TRBD2. This CDR3 has 14 residues. The germline V gene encodes CDR1 SGHNT and CDR2 YYREEE (reference sequence). The V and J ends lost 4 bases and 0 bases, in that order; junction bases with no gene match: 3.

This rearrangement joins TRBV11-2 to TRBJ2-3, with 7 bases that match TRBD1. After removal of 4 bases from V and 6 bases from J, the junction contained 7 bases not matched to a gene. CDR1 and CDR2 (germline): SGHAT, FQNNGV. The CDR3 spans 14 residues. The CDR3 DNA reads TGTGCCAGCAGCTCGAACAGGGGAATGGATACGCAGTATTTT. Amino acids: CASSSNRGMDTQYF.

This rearrangement joins TRBV7-9 to TRBJ1-2; possibly TRBD1 for D (6 bases). Trimming cost V 5 bases and J 4 bases, with 11 bases left between them. The CDR3 runs to 13 residues. Germline CDR1 and CDR2: SEHNR and FQNEAQ (reference sequence). The CDR3 is CASSRDRTYGYTF. The CDR3 DNA sequence: TGTGCCAGCAGCCGCGACAGGACCTATGGCTACACCTTC.